Below, one T cell receptor beta chain is given with its context. No antigen is known for it. No base quality values were provided; no much bigger clone lies one nucleotide off. The method behind the library was the immunoSEQ multiplex PCR assay. RNA was extracted from all samples and reverse transcribed into cDNA, which served as template for TCR sequencing. SuperScript III was used for first-strand cDNA synthesis, primed with a 2:1 mix of oligo-dT and random hexamers. A synthetic immune receptor repertoire was used to assess amplification bias, and residual bias was removed computationally. In the paper's pipeline: Raw reads were preprocessed to remove errors, and CDR3 was defined by IMGT conventions from the conserved cysteine to phenylalanine. To get clonality, Shannon entropy was normalized by log2 of the number of productive unique TCRs and the result was subtracted from 1. CD4 or CD8 identity of scalp clones was inferred by cross-referencing scalp TCRbeta sequences with sorted blood CD4 and CD8 repertoires. TCRdb carries this immuneACCESS record with in-frame sequences only. Its versions omit some clonotypes, under half of them owing to an unresolved V gene in the studies checked, with the rest unexplained. V and J calls plus clone size are reproduced from that table; the DNA served to infer D and trimming. This sample has 140,000 to 150,000 clones in its table, and around 50% of those were observed once. Of the sample, less than 20% is held by the ten largest clones.

This sample was taken from a study of CD8+ T cells in alopecia areata (dated by TCRdb to between 2018 and 2020). Regarding the complete study: Treated patients were enrolled in an open-label pilot trial of oral tofacitinib, 5 to 10 mg twice daily, for moderate-to-severe alopecia areata. Human TCRbeta sequencing covered scalp tissue and sorted CD4+ and CD8+ peripheral blood T cells from patchy and totalis/universalis alopecia areata patients and healthy controls. Patients on tofacitinib were biopsied at baseline and after 4 and 24 weeks of treatment, and several of the patients also had a later scalp biopsy. Tofacitinib was administered for 6 to 18 months, and 6 months of follow-up off drug were then conducted to assess delayed response and recurrence. The SALT score, which quantifies the percentage of affected scalp surface area, was used to measure disease severity in treated patients. immunoSEQ multiplex PCR using 35 Vbeta forward primers and 13 Jbeta reverse primers was used to amplify TCRbeta CDR3 regions. The RNA source kit depended on sample type: the PAXgene miRNA kit for fixed scalp, the miRNeasy kit for PBMCs, and the RNeasy kit for mouse skin. Scalp clonality was compared among normal scalp (n=4), patchy alopecia areata scalp (n=8), and alopecia totalis/universalis scalp (n=8). To study T cell clonal expansion in alopecia areata, the researchers applied high-throughput TCRbeta sequencing to both the C3H/HeJ mouse model and human patients.

The paper as a whole reports these results and caveats: Unlike mouse skin, which is dominated by gammadelta T cells, normal human skin has resident alphabeta T cells that are also sequenced, and this complicates analysis of the scalp TCR repertoire. During tofacitinib treatment, many expanded lesional clones remained in scalp and blood, and this persistence may partly explain relapse after treatment is stopped. Because the treated cohort was small and included a single nonresponder, larger studies are needed to assess links between baseline CD8+ expansion and response. Shared TCR sequences between patients were less evident than in mice, which may be partly attributable to HLA diversity in the patient population. Compared with normal scalp, lesional scalp had higher clonality and more expanded CD8+ clones, particularly in alopecia totalis/universalis, a pattern that suggests antigenic drive. Tofacitinib significantly decreased scalp clonality and the number of expanded CD8+ clones among the top 100 scalp clones.

This sample's time point label indicates: roughly 27 days on oral tofacitinib. Per the publication, the treatment or condition label means: oral pan-JAK inhibitor, 5-10 mg twice daily. Peripheral blood and lesional scalp punch biopsies were obtained from patients with alopecia areata. PBMCs were isolated by density centrifugation and stained for CD3, CD4 and CD8, after which CD4+ and CD8+ T cells were sorted on a FACSAria. This sequence originates from a human donor with alopecia areata. The sequencing used CD8+ T cells sorted from blood, collected at week 4, from a patient treated with tofacitinib.

The CDR3 region: CASSLMDSGYGYTF. The DNA sequence is TGTGCCAGCAGCCTCATGGACAGTGGCTATGGCTACACCTTC. The V and J segments used are TRBV14 and TRBJ1-2, and perhaps TRBD1 as D gene, on 6 matching bases. CDR1 and CDR2 (SGHDN, FVKESK) derive from the germline V gene. From cysteine to phenylalanine, the CDR3 is 14 amino acids long. The CDR3 DNA has 42 bases and is translated from base 1. V is reduced by 4 bases and J by 4 bases, leaving a spacing of 13 bases between them.